This TCR beta chain was found in a study of beta chain features in type 1 diabetes. Study-wide results and caveats: A closer apparent resemblance between naive, central memory and Treg TCRB repertoires was seen in patients than in healthy donors. Although PCR might favor shorter templates, it would do so equally in patients and controls. Researchers report that Type 1 diabetes patients had moderately but significantly shorter TCRB CDR3s across all four CD4+ subsets. At VDJ recombination sites, type 1 diabetes patients had fewer insertions and more deleted nucleotides.

The sample holds a few counts of this clone. Its antigen is currently unknown. The study reverse transcribed the entire isolated RNA, so it sequenced expressed TCRB transcripts. Produced via immunoSEQ multiplex PCR; TCRdb's table is partial and in-frame only. This table has some 640,000 clones, about 14% appearing once. The CDR3 covers 15 residues. V dropped 6 bases and J dropped 7; count of bases not matched to a gene: 9. CDR1 is SGHTA and CDR2 is FQGNSA in the germline V gene. Sequencing was performed on naive CD4+ T cells from blood. The origin of this receptor is a man younger than 30 with type 1 diabetes. This sequence joins TRBV7-2 and TRBJ1-6; 7 bases align to TRBD1. The CDR3 loop reads CASSRQGRRNSPLHF. CDR3 bases: TGTGCCAGCAGTCGACAGGGCCGCCGAAATTCACCCCTCCACTTT. The full variable domain, in which reference TRBV7-2 and TRBJ1-6 provide the parts outside the CDR3, is GAGVSQSPSNKVTEKGKDVELRCDPISGHTALYWYRQSLGQGLEFLIYFQGNSAPDKSGLPSDRFSAERTGGSVSTLTIQRTQQEDSAVYLCASSRQGRRNSPLHFGNGTRLTVT.